This T cell receptor (beta chain) was recovered during a study of cytotoxic CD8 clonotypes in ibrutinib-treated CLL. Study-level background: Outcomes included 24 partial and 2 complete responses; after median 68 months, roughly 14 stayed remitted and roughly twelve progressed. Response samples were drawn at a median of roughly 13 months of treatment, range 6 to 36.

This clone was seen only a few times. Generated by immunoSEQ multiplex PCR, the TCRdb table keeps only in-frame clones and is missing some. The sample holds more than 110,000 clones, about 78% seen once. The CDR3 is made up of 15 amino acids. The germline V gene encodes CDR1 SEHNR and CDR2 FQNEAQ (reference sequence). The V and J ends lost 5 bases and 5 bases, in that order; junction bases with no gene match: 9. The material sequenced was PBMCs, taken after 24 months of ibrutinib treatment. The chain joins TRBV7-9 to TRBJ1-1, with 9 bases aligning to TRBD1. The sequence came from a human donor with chronic lymphocytic leukemia. CDR3: CASSPDLQGATEAFF. The CDR3 DNA reads as TGTGCCAGCAGCCCGGACCTACAGGGGGCGACTGAAGCTTTCTTT. Full variable domain (missing parts from reference TRBV7-9 and TRBJ1-1): DTGVSQNPRHKITKRGQNVTFRCDPISEHNRLYWYRQTLGQGPEFLTYFQNEAQLEKSRLLSDRFSAERPKGSFSTLEIQRTEQGDSAMYLCASSPDLQGATEAFFGQGTRLTVV.